One sample yielded the 20 T cell receptor beta chains listed below, sequenced in a study of blood T cell dynamics during melanoma immunotherapy. The time point was: week 3, after first cycle of checkpoint inhibitor. Clones were sequenced by immunoSEQ multiplex PCR, and TCRdb holds only the in-frame ones, with some missing. The table lists about 28,000 clones, around four fifths of them singletons. The sequenced sample was blood, obtained from a patient treated with checkpoint blockade. The receptors were gathered from a human donor with melanoma.

The CDR3 loop reads CASSSQWATFPRGYTF. The CDR3 DNA reads as TGTGCCAGCAGCTCCCAATGGGCTACTTTTCCCAGGGGCTACACCTTC. V is TRBV11-2 and J is TRBJ1-2; D gene ambiguous. With 4 bases removed from V and 8 bases from J, the gap between germline ends came to 23 bases. From germline, CDR1 is SGHAT and CDR2 FQNNGV. This CDR3 region has 16 residues.

This clone has just a few counts. This chain joins TRBV20-1 and TRBJ2-7; tentatively, D is TRBD1 or TRBD2 (5 bases each). Germline-derived CDR1 and CDR2 are DFQATT and SNEGSKA (reference sequence). This CDR3 spans 10 amino acids. The ends were cut back, 6 bases at V and 5 bases at J, with 8 bases in the middle. CDR3: CSAQGDEQYF. The DNA of the CDR3 is TGCAGTGCGCAGGGAGACGAGCAGTACTTC.

V gene TRBV5-6 combines with J gene TRBJ2-1, with 12 bases aligning to TRBD1. V trimming: 6 bases; J trimming: 7 bases; junction bases outside the gene matches: 8. Per the germline V gene, CDR1 is SGHDT and CDR2 is YYEEEE. This CDR3 has 15 amino acids. The CDR3 is CASTLPGQGANEQFF. CDR3 coding DNA: TGTGCCAGCACCCTTCCGGGACAGGGGGCTAATGAGCAGTTCTTC.

This clone came up a few times. The CDR3 DNA reads TGTGCCAGCAGCCACGTTCCTGTCGGGTCCTACGAGCAGTACTTC. It yields the protein CASSHVPVGSYEQYF. The genes are TRBV6-5 and TRBJ2-7; D not certain. Germline CDR1 reads MNHEY; CDR2 reads SVGAGI. This CDR3 is built from 15 residues. The V gene lost 6 bases and the J gene lost 1 base, with 16 bases spanning the gap.

The J gene is TRBJ1-2, the V gene TRBV4-1; 7 bases fit TRBD1. Looked up from germline, CDR1 is MGHRA and CDR2 is YSYEKL. The CDR3 contains 12 residues. V shed 4 bases and J 6 bases; nucleotides not matched to a gene: 2. The CDR3 region has the DNA TGCGCCAGCAGCCGACAGGGAAATGGCTACACCTTC. Encoded protein: CASSRQGNGYTF.

The chain employs TRBV15 and TRBJ1-2; the match to TRBD1 covers 8 bases. This CDR3 is built from 14 residues. Germline CDR1 and CDR2: LNHNV and YYDKDF (reference sequence). J lost 8 bases, V lost 1 base, and 6 bases had no gene match. DNA of the CDR3: TGTGCCACCAGCAGAGCCGGACAGGGATGGGGCTACACCTTC. Protein product: CATSRAGQGWGYTF.

The rearrangement joins TRBV9 to TRBJ1-2; D unresolved. The V gene's germline CDR1 is SGDLS and CDR2 YYNGEE. V lost 0 bases and J lost 4, with 13 bases in between. CDR3 length: 15 residues. CDR3 region: CASSVGSVRSYGYTF. DNA of the CDR3: TGTGCCAGCAGCGTAGGGTCGGTAAGGAGCTATGGCTACACCTTC.

The CDR3 is CASRRTGPYQPQHF. CDR3 nucleotides: TGTGCCAGCAGGCGGACAGGGCCTTATCAGCCCCAGCATTTT. V gene TRBV6-5 combines with J gene TRBJ1-5, with 8 nucleotides matching TRBD1. The V gene's germline CDR1 is MNHEY and CDR2 SVGAGI. V shed 6 bases and J 5 bases; nucleotides not matched to a gene: 6. The CDR3 loop spans 14 amino acids.

The chain is built from TRBV7-6 and TRBJ2-7; perhaps D is TRBD1 or TRBD2 (6 bases each). The ends were cut back, 5 bases at V and 2 bases at J, with 13 bases in the middle. Germline V gives CDR1 SGHVS, CDR2 FNYEAQ. CDR3 length equals 14 residues. Here the CDR3 DNA reads TGTGCCAGCAGCCCGGGGGCTAGCACCTACGAGCAGTACTTC. Translated: CASSPGASTYEQYF. Full variable domain (missing parts from reference TRBV7-6 and TRBJ2-7): GAGVSQSPRYKVTKRGQDVALRCDPISGHVSLYWYRQALGQGPEFLTYFNYEAQQDKSGLPNDRFSAERPEGSISTLTIQRTEQRDSAMYRCASSPGASTYEQYFGPGTRLTVT.

This sequence joins TRBV6-6 and TRBJ1-2; D is ambiguous. Trimming took off 4 bases at V and 4 bases at J, with 7 bases between the two ends. This CDR3 has 12 residues. Germline CDR1 MNHNY, CDR2 SVGAGI (reference sequence). CDR3 residues: CASSSNSYGYTF. The CDR3 DNA reads TGTGCCAGCAGTTCGAACAGCTATGGCTACACCTTC.

This rearrangement joins TRBV5-1 to TRBJ2-7, with 7 bases that match TRBD1. The J segment lost 5 bases and the V segment lost 0 bases, leaving 8 bases of the junction unmatched. The CDR3 is 15 residues long. Germline V CDR1 and CDR2: SGHRS, YFSETQ. CDR3 residues: CASSLGQGLRDEQYF. DNA for the CDR3: TGCGCCAGCAGCTTGGGACAGGGCTTGCGGGACGAGCAGTACTTC.

The V gene is TRBV10-3, the J gene TRBJ2-2; 9 bases map to TRBD2. The CDR3 totals 14 residues. Germline V lookup: CDR1 ENHRY, CDR2 SYGVKD. Trimming removed 10 bases from V and 4 bases from J; junction bases left unmatched: 7. The CDR3, as DNA: TGTGCCACTGGCGGGGGGGCGGCCACCGGGGAGCTGTTTTTT. This sequence encodes CATGGGAATGELFF.

The chain carries TRBV5-1 and TRBJ1-4; D is uncertain. Germline CDR1 and CDR2: SGHRS and YFSETQ. The CDR3 is made up of 14 amino acids. V dropped 4 bases and J dropped 8 bases, with 15 bases sitting between them. The CDR3 loop is CASSPDNTREKLFF. The CDR3 nucleotides read TGCGCCAGCAGCCCTGACAATACCAGGGAAAAACTGTTTTTT.

The chain employs TRBV2 and TRBJ2-4, with 9 nucleotides matching TRBD1. This CDR3 has 14 residues. V trimming: 6 bases; J trimming: 8 bases; junction bases outside the gene matches: 8. Germline CDR1 reads SNHLY; CDR2 reads FYNNEI. The CDR3 is CASSQQGAWDIQYF. The CDR3 DNA sequence: TGTGCCAGCAGCCAACAGGGGGCCTGGGACATTCAGTACTTC. Based on the CDR3 plus reference TRBV2 and TRBJ2-4, the full variable domain is EPEVTQTPSHQVTQMGQEVILRCVPISNHLYFYWYRQILGQKVEFLVSFYNNEISEKSEIFDDQFSVERPDGSNFTLKIRSTKLEDSAMYFCASSQQGAWDIQYFGAGTRLSVL.

The chain is built from TRBV7-2 and TRBJ2-3; D is possibly TRBD1 or TRBD2 (5 bases each). The CDR3 consists of 16 residues. V gave up 8 bases and J gave up 6 bases, with 24 bases separating them. Per the germline V gene, CDR1 is SGHTA and CDR2 is FQGNSA. As DNA, the CDR3 is TGTGCCAGCTCCTTAGACTCAGGGACCCGAGGGGATACGCAGTATTTT. Translated, it gives CASSLDSGTRGDTQYF.

The table lists this clone with a count of one. The J gene is TRBJ1-2, the V gene TRBV10-3, with D perhaps TRBD1 (5 bases). V lost 6 bases, J lost 6 bases, and 11 bases lay in between. Germline-derived CDR1 and CDR2 are ENHRY and SYGVKD. The CDR3 loop spans 12 amino acids. The CDR3 is CAISPTADGYTF. The CDR3 region has the DNA TGTGCCATCAGCCCGACAGCGGATGGCTACACCTTC.

The V and J genes are TRBV7-2 and TRBJ1-1; D perhaps matches TRBD1 (5 bases). CDR1 SGHTA and CDR2 FQGNSA come from the germline V gene. Trimming left V 5 bases short and J 1 base short, with 17 bases between. The CDR3 runs 16 residues. The CDR3 coding sequence is TGTGCCAGCAGCCCCGAAGTTGGGGGAAGGAACACTGAAGCTTTCTTT. It encodes CASSPEVGGRNTEAFF.

Only one count was recorded for this clone. This rearrangement joins TRBV5-1 to TRBJ1-1; D is undetermined. Germline V gene lookup returns CDR1 SGHRS and CDR2 YFSETQ. The CDR3 sequence is 14 residues long. Trimming shortened V by 2 bases and J by 2 bases, and 10 bases separated the two germline ends. This chain's CDR3 is CASSFAGENTEAFF. In nucleotides, the CDR3 is TGCGCCAGCAGCTTTGCTGGGGAAAACACTGAAGCTTTCTTT.

The CDR3, as DNA: TGTGCCATCAGTGAAGGGACAGGGAGGCCAGATACGCAGTATTTT. Amino acid sequence: CAISEGTGRPDTQYF. This chain links TRBV10-3 with TRBJ2-3; 9 bases line up with TRBD1. The CDR3 spans 15 residues. Germline values: CDR1 ENHRY, CDR2 SYGVKD. V lost 3 bases to trimming and J lost 4 bases; unmatched junction nucleotides: 5.

The rearrangement uses TRBV15 and TRBJ1-5; TRBD1 is a possible D gene (5 bases). This CDR3 comprises 15 residues. Germline V gives CDR1 LNHNV, CDR2 YYDKDF (reference sequence). Trimming took 0 bases from V and 5 from J, leaving 11 bases between them. The DNA for the CDR3 is TGTGCCACCAGCAGAGATCGGGGGGAACATCAGCCCCAGCATTTT. Its protein is CATSRDRGEHQPQHF.